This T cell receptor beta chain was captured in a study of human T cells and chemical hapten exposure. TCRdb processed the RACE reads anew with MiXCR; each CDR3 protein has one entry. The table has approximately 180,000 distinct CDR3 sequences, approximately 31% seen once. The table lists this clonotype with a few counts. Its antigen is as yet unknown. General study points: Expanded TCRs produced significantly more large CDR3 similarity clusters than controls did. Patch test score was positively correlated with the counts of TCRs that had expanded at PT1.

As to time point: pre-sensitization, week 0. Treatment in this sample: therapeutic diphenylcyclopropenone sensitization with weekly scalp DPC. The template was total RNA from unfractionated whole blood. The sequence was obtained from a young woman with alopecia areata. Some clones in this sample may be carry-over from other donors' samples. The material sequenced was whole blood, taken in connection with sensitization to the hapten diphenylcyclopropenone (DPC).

This chain's CDR3 is CASSLPTGHHQEAFF. CDR3 nucleotides: TGTGCCAGCAGTTTACCTACTGGACACCACCAAGAAGCTTTCTTT. This chain connects TRBV12-3 or TRBV12-4 to TRBJ1-1; perhaps TRBD1 as D (5 bases). The CDR3 runs to 15 residues. V shed 2 bases and J shed 8 bases, with 18 bases lying between them.